This entry lists 20 T cell receptor beta chains sequenced from one sample in a study of T cells in Graves' hyperthyroidism and ophthalmopathy. Researchers took RNA transcripts and amplified the TCR beta CDR3 regions from them. The HTBI primer set drove a first-round RT-PCR of the TCR CDR3. TCRdb itself ran the multiplex PCR reads through MiXCR, one entry per CDR3 protein. In the table there are about 520,000 distinct CDR3 sequences, around 22% of which are singletons. What was sequenced was blood. The receptors derive from a young woman with Graves' ophthalmopathy.

This clonotype was seen repeatedly, ten times or more. This chain connects TRBV3-1 to TRBJ2-6; TRBD1 might be the D (6 bases). The CDR3 length is 16 residues. V shed 4 bases and J shed 0 bases, with 10 bases lying between them. Germline V gives CDR1 LGHDT, CDR2 YNNKEL (reference sequence). The CDR3 is CASSLRGNSGANVLTF. The CDR3 DNA sequence: TGTGCCAGCAGCCTCAGGGGTAACTCTGGGGCCAACGTCCTGACTTTC.

This clonotype was counted a few times. The chain joins TRBV10-3 to TRBJ2-5, with D perhaps TRBD1 (5 bases). The CDR3 sequence is 13 residues long. The germline gives CDR1 ENHRY, CDR2 SYGVKD. The germline V and J ends were trimmed by 4 bases and 1 base, with 7 bases remaining between them. Written as DNA, the CDR3 is TGTGCCATCAGTGGACAGTTCCAAGAGACCCAGTACTTC. It specifies CAISGQFQETQYF.

This clonotype was recorded at least ten times. The chain combines TRBV2 with TRBJ2-7; 7 nucleotides match TRBD2. The length of the CDR3 is 14 residues. The germline gives CDR1 SNHLY, CDR2 FYNNEI. Trimming cost V 2 bases and J 3 bases; bases outside gene matches: 4. The CDR3 reads CASSETAGNYEQYF. Written as DNA, the CDR3 is TGTGCCAGCAGTGAAACAGCGGGGAACTACGAGCAGTACTTC.

This clonotype was seen many times. The chain is built from TRBV9 and TRBJ2-7, with TRBD2 matching 12 bases. With 4 bases clipped from V and 2 bases from J, the junction kept 4 bases outside the gene matches. CDR1 and CDR2 (germline): SGDLS, YYNGEE. This CDR3 contains 15 residues. CDR3 region: CASSPRTSGAYEQYF. The CDR3 nucleotides read TGTGCCAGCAGCCCGCGGACTAGCGGGGCCTACGAGCAGTACTTC.

The sample holds many counts of this clonotype. The rearrangement links TRBV28 to TRBJ2-7; no firm D call. Germline loops: CDR1 MDHEN, CDR2 SYDVKM. Trimming stripped 3 bases from V and 4 bases from J, with 10 bases between. The CDR3 totals 13 residues. In DNA, the CDR3 is TGTGCCAGCAGTTTTCCCCCGATTTACGAGCAGTACTTC. It codes for CASSFPPIYEQYF.

This clonotype has a count of ten or more. Germline and junction disagree at one end, which may indicate a read error. The J gene is TRBJ2-6, the V gene TRBV6-1; 7 bases fit TRBD1. CDR1 is MNHNS and CDR2 is SASEGT in the germline V gene. The CDR3 extends over 16 amino acids. In DNA form, the CDR3 reads TGTGCCAGCTGTGATATACAGGGGAGCGGGGCCAACGTCCTGACTTTC. The encoded protein is CASCDIQGSGANVLTF.

The rearrangement joins TRBV20-1 to TRBJ1-2; 8 bases are a match to TRBD1. The CDR3 has 10 residues. The germline V gene has CDR1 DFQATT and CDR2 SNEGSKA (reference sequence). CDR3 DNA sequence: TGCAGAGGACAGGGCTATGGCTACACCTTC. Protein product: CRGQGYGYTF.

This clonotype was picked up many times. J is TRBJ2-7 and V is TRBV6-5; a possible D gene is TRBD2 (6 bases). Trimming took off 7 bases at V and 3 bases at J, with 13 bases between the two ends. From germline, CDR1 is MNHEY and CDR2 SVGAGI. This CDR3 is built from 13 residues. The CDR3 sequence: CASTRDGGYEQYF. CDR3 in DNA: TGTGCCAGCACCCGGGACGGGGGCTACGAGCAGTACTTC.

In its sample, this clonotype was seen many times. CDR3 nucleotides: TGTGCCAGCAGCGTAGAAATCGACCAACAGTGGCCCACGGGCTACACCTTC. Encoded protein: CASSVEIDQQWPTGYTF. The gene calls are TRBV9 and TRBJ1-2; D gene ambiguous. The V and J ends lost 0 bases and 8 bases respectively, with 23 bases between them. The germline V gene encodes CDR1 SGDLS and CDR2 YYNGEE. CDR3 length: 17 residues.

This clonotype occurred many times. This chain joins TRBV30 and TRBJ1-1; D is unclear. The length of the CDR3 is 14 residues. Germline-derived CDR1 and CDR2 are GTSNPN and SVGIG (reference sequence). Trimming took 3 bases from V and 6 from J, leaving 17 bases between them. The CDR3 protein is CAWSLTLRRAEAFF. CDR3 in DNA: TGTGCCTGGAGCCTAACCCTCAGGAGGGCTGAAGCTTTCTTT.

J is TRBJ1-5 and V is TRBV6-5; 7 bases align to TRBD1. The germline CDR1 and CDR2 sequences are MNHEY and SVGAGI. J gave up 1 base and V 4 bases, and 7 bases lay outside the gene matches. This CDR3 is built from 16 residues. The CDR3 sequence: CASSFYRGSSNQPQHF. CDR3 sequence (DNA): TGTGCCAGCAGTTTTTACAGGGGATCGAGCAATCAGCCCCAGCATTTT.

The rearrangement joins TRBV28 to TRBJ2-5, with 7 bases fitting TRBD2. The CDR3 is 14 residues long. The V and J ends lost 6 bases and 5 bases, in that order; junction bases with no gene match: 9. Germline V gene lookup returns CDR1 MDHEN and CDR2 SYDVKM. The CDR3 region has the DNA TGTGCCAGCAGCCCCAGACTAGCCGGGGAGACCCAGTACTTC. Amino acid sequence: CASSPRLAGETQYF.

This clonotype was seen many times. The chain joins TRBV12-3 or TRBV12-4 to TRBJ1-5; D is ambiguous. The CDR3 has 12 amino acids. V was trimmed by 6 bases and J by 6 bases, leaving 9 bases between them. Here the CDR3 DNA reads TGTGCCAGCAGCAATACGATTCAGCCCCAGCATTTT. This encodes CASSNTIQPQHF.

This clonotype was seen only once. This sequence joins TRBV29-1 and TRBJ2-5; 8 positions agree with TRBD1. Germline lookup yields CDR1 SQVTM and CDR2 ANQGSEA. The CDR3 sequence is 12 residues long. The CDR3 nucleotides read TGCAGGGGAGATACAGGGGGAGAGACCCAGTACTTC. This sequence encodes CRGDTGGETQYF. Full variable domain (missing parts from reference TRBV29-1 and TRBJ2-5): SAVISQKPSRDICQRGTSLTIQCQVDSQVTMMFWYRQQPGQSLTLIATANQGSEATYESGFVIDKFPISRPNLTFSTLTVSNMSPEDSSIYLCRGDTGGETQYFGPGTRLLVL.

The sample holds many counts of this clonotype. The rearrangement uses TRBV7-9 and TRBJ1-3; tentatively, D is TRBD1 (5 bases). The CDR3 consists of 12 residues. Germline CDR1 and CDR2: SEHNR and FQNEAQ (reference sequence). The ends were cut back, 8 bases at V and 8 bases at J, with 13 bases in the middle. The DNA for the CDR3 is TGTGCCAGCGGGGGAGGGACGGACACCATATATTTT. This sequence encodes CASGGGTDTIYF.

The gene calls are TRBV10-3 and TRBJ1-5; D might be TRBD1 (5 bases). The CDR3 spans 16 residues. Trimming left V 4 bases short and J 5 bases short, with 18 bases between. Germline CDR1 is ENHRY and CDR2 is SYGVKD. The CDR3 DNA reads as TGTGCCATCAGTGGGGGGGACGGATCCGCTGATCAGCCCCAGCATTTT. The encoded protein is CAISGGDGSADQPQHF.

There are many counts of this clonotype. In DNA form, the CDR3 reads TGTGCCAGCAGGGACAGGCGCTCTGGAAACACCATATATTTT. Its protein is CASRDRRSGNTIYF. The chain is built from TRBV6-1 and TRBJ1-3; the match to TRBD1 covers 7 bases. V was pared by 6 bases and J by 0 bases, with 2 bases of the junction left unmatched. This CDR3 region has 14 residues. Germline lookup yields CDR1 MNHNS and CDR2 SASEGT.

Many counts were recorded for this clonotype. The chain recombines TRBV30 with TRBJ2-7; D is perhaps TRBD1 or TRBD2 (5 bases each). This CDR3 has 15 amino acids. Trimming removed 2 bases from V and 9 bases from J, with 23 bases in between. The V gene's germline CDR1 is GTSNPN and CDR2 SVGIG (reference sequence). The CDR3 loop reads CAWSIRGALQSRQYF. CDR3 DNA: TGTGCCTGGAGTATAAGAGGGGCCCTACAAAGCCGGCAGTACTTC.

This clonotype was detected ten times or more. V is TRBV20-1 and J is TRBJ2-5, with 12 positions matching TRBD2. V gave up 7 bases and J gave up 1 base; unmatched junction bases: 10. Looked up from germline, CDR1 is DFQATT and CDR2 is SNEGSKA (reference sequence). The CDR3 runs to 16 residues. CDR3 region: CSVGTSSGGAQETQYF. The CDR3 DNA reads TGCAGTGTCGGAACTTCTAGCGGGGGGGCCCAAGAGACCCAGTACTTC.

This clonotype has more than one count but fewer than ten. CDR3 amino acids: CASRPARVLQETQYF. The CDR3 DNA sequence: TGTGCCAGCCGTCCCGCCAGGGTACTCCAAGAGACCCAGTACTTC. The V gene is TRBV7-8, the J gene TRBJ2-5; weak D call: TRBD1 (5 bases). Germline-derived CDR1 and CDR2 are SGHVS and FQNEAQ. The V gene lost 8 bases and the J gene lost 1 base, with 17 bases spanning the gap. This CDR3 is built from 15 residues.